This T cell receptor beta chain was captured by sequencing in a study of blood T cells in healthy people across ages. Germline V gene sequence: CDR1 LGHNA, CDR2 YNFKEQ. This CDR3 is built from 17 residues. J lost 5 bases, V lost 1 base, and 6 bases had no gene match. Alongside a J-beta primer mix, a sample-barcoded 5' primer served in a second PCR lasting about 6 to 11 cycles. TCRdb used MiXCR to reprocess the 5' RACE reads, holding one entry per CDR3 protein. The sample has around 1,600,000 distinct CDR3 sequences, 40% to 45% seen once. The chain uses TRBV4-2 and TRBJ2-2; 11 bases fit TRBD2. The sequenced sample consisted of blood. This sequence originates from a woman aged 18-30 years in good health. This chain's CDR3 is CASSQGPTSGGTGELFF. Here the CDR3 DNA reads TGTGCCAGCAGCCAAGGGCCCACTAGCGGGGGTACCGGGGAGCTGTTTTTT.